This T cell receptor beta chain was observed in a study of cytotoxic CD8 clonotypes in ibrutinib-treated CLL. Findings of the study overall: Baseline clonality, higher than in age-matched healthy donors, tracked circulating CD8+ T-cell counts.

Generated by immunoSEQ multiplex PCR, the TCRdb table keeps only in-frame clones and is missing some. The table shows more than 75,000 clones, with approximately 77% occurring only once. This clone came up a few times. Its antigen remains unidentified. One end of the junction fails to match germline, which may point to a read error. Germline V CDR1 and CDR2: SSHAT, FNYEAQ (reference sequence). The CDR3 contains 17 residues. Cryopreserved PBMCs were the source of 2 to 2.5 micrograms of genomic DNA, which went to TCR beta libraries. This sequence originates from a human donor with chronic lymphocytic leukemia. This chain connects TRBV7-7 to TRBJ1-5; unclear D gene. The sample was PBMCs, taken after 24 months of ibrutinib treatment. The CDR3 is CASSSNRGSDGNQPQHF. As DNA, the CDR3 is TGTGCTAGCAGCTCGAACAGAGGGTCTGACGGCAATCAGCCCCAGCATTTT. The variable domain in full, with the rest retrieved from reference TRBV7-7 and TRBJ1-5, is GAGVSQSPRYKVTKRGQDVTLRCDPISSHATLYWYQQALGQGPEFLTYFNYEAQPDKSGLPSDRFSAERPEGSISTLTIQRTEQRDSAMYRCASSSNRGSDGNQPQHFGDGTRLSIL.